The 25 T cell receptor beta chains presented below share a single source sample, sequenced in a study of T cells in Graves' hyperthyroidism and ophthalmopathy. The CDR3 regions of TCR beta were amplified from RNA transcripts. The HTBI set primed first-round TCR CDR3 RT-PCR. Each CDR3 protein gets one entry after TCRdb re-called the multiplex PCR reads with MiXCR. Of about 250,000 distinct CDR3 sequences listed, approximately 23% are singletons. The sample was blood. Source of these receptors: a woman aged 40 to 50 with Graves' ophthalmopathy.

This clonotype has at least ten counts. The rearrangement joins TRBV20-1 to TRBJ2-5; TRBD1 might be the D (6 bases). This CDR3 contains 14 residues. V lost 0 bases, J lost 7 bases, and 15 bases lay in between. Germline values: CDR1 DFQATT, CDR2 SNEGSKA (reference sequence). DNA of the CDR3: TGCAGTGCTAGAGATGGGACATCGTCTGGGACCCAGTACTTC. Translated: CSARDGTSSGTQYF.

The table lists this clonotype with many counts. The V call is TRBV11-2, the J call TRBJ2-5, with D tentatively TRBD2 (6 bases). V dropped 4 bases and J dropped 5 bases, with 20 bases sitting between them. The CDR3 is 16 residues long. The germline V gene encodes CDR1 SGHAT and CDR2 FQNNGV. As DNA, the CDR3 is TGTGCCAGCAGCTCCCTTAGTACGACGGGAGCGGAGACCCAGTACTTC. It yields the protein CASSSLSTTGAETQYF.

This clonotype was seen ten or more times. This rearrangement joins TRBV11-2 to TRBJ1-6; 7 bases fit TRBD1. Germline lookup yields CDR1 SGHAT and CDR2 FQNNGV. V dropped 4 bases and J dropped 10; count of bases not matched to a gene: 4. The CDR3 has 13 amino acids. The CDR3 DNA is TGTGCCAGCAGCTCCGACAGGGACTCACCCCTCCACTTT. This codes for CASSSDRDSPLHF.

The sample holds many counts of this clonotype. This rearrangement joins TRBV19 to TRBJ1-5, with D tentatively TRBD1 (5 bases). The CDR3 length is 16 residues. Germline loops: CDR1 LNHDA, CDR2 SQIVND (reference sequence). Trimming took 0 bases from V and 4 from J, leaving 13 bases between them. The CDR3 nucleotides are TGTGCCAGTAGTATAGATGTAGGGGCCCCGAATCAGCCCCAGCATTTT. As protein: CASSIDVGAPNQPQHF. Together with reference TRBV19 and TRBJ1-5, the CDR3 gives the full variable domain: DGGITQSPKYLFRKEGQNVTLSCEQNLNHDAMYWYRQDPGQGLRLIYYSQIVNDFQKGDIAEGYSVSREKKESFPLTVTSAQKNPTAFYLCASSIDVGAPNQPQHFGDGTRLSIL.

This clonotype was picked up a small number of times. The chain links TRBV20-1 to TRBJ1-5, with a possible D match to TRBD1 (5 bases). CDR1 and CDR2 (germline): DFQATT, SNEGSKA (reference sequence). The CDR3 loop spans 15 amino acids. V shed 5 bases and J shed 4 bases, with 18 bases lying between them. The CDR3 DNA reads as TGCAGTGCTGTCAAGCCAGGGATTTGGAATCAGCCCCAGCATTTT. This translates into CSAVKPGIWNQPQHF.

This clonotype has ten or more counts. In nucleotides, the CDR3 is TGCGCCAGCAGCTTACAGCAGAGCTCCTACAATGAGCAGTTCTTC. It is translated as CASSLQQSSYNEQFF. The chain employs TRBV5-1 and TRBJ2-1; D remains ambiguous. V lost 2 bases and J 0 bases, leaving 9 bases between the germline ends. The CDR3 loop spans 15 amino acids. Per the germline V gene, CDR1 is SGHRS and CDR2 is YFSETQ. Supplemented by reference TRBV5-1 and TRBJ2-1, the full variable domain reads KAGVTQTPRYLIKTRGQQVTLSCSPISGHRSVSWYQQTPGQGLQFLFEYFSETQRNKGNFPGRFSGRQFSNSRSEMNVSTLELGDSALYLCASSLQQSSYNEQFFGPGTRLTVL.

At least ten counts were recorded for this clonotype. The chain is built from TRBV20-1 and TRBJ2-7, with 9 bases matching TRBD1. The CDR3 is made up of 13 amino acids. Germline CDR1 DFQATT, CDR2 SNEGSKA (reference sequence). The V gene end was trimmed by 5 bases and the J gene end by 4 bases; junction bases not matched to a gene: 6. The CDR3 nucleotides are TGCAGTGCTGTACCGGGACAGGGATACGAGCAGTACTTC. Its protein is CSAVPGQGYEQYF.

J is TRBJ2-7 and V is TRBV6-5; D possibly corresponds to TRBD1 (6 bases). The CDR3 is 15 residues long. Germline loops: CDR1 MNHEY, CDR2 SVGAGI. Trimming removed 0 bases from V and 4 bases from J, with 13 bases in between. The CDR3, as DNA: TGTGCCAGCAGTTACTCGAACGCAGGGACATACGAGCAGTACTTC. It is translated as CASSYSNAGTYEQYF.

This clonotype has at least ten counts. The junction departs from the called germline gene at one end, perhaps through a read error. The gene calls are TRBV10-3 and TRBJ2-5; 8 positions match TRBD2. Germline CDR1 ENHRY, CDR2 SYGVKD. The CDR3 is 14 amino acids. The DNA for the CDR3 is TGTGCCACCAGTGGAGCGGGAGAGGAGGAGACCCAGTACTTC. Protein: CATSGAGEEETQYF.

There are many counts of this clonotype. This sequence joins TRBV12-3 or TRBV12-4 and TRBJ1-2; the D gene is possibly TRBD1 (5 bases). V gave up 3 bases and J gave up 8 bases, with 13 bases separating them. The CDR3 consists of 13 residues. In DNA, the CDR3 is TGTGCCAGCAGTTTGGGGGTTTCAAGGGGCTACACCTTC. This encodes CASSLGVSRGYTF.

This clonotype came up many times. The rearrangement joins TRBV5-1 to TRBJ2-7; TRBD2 might be the D (6 bases). In germline, CDR1 is SGHRS, CDR2 YFSETQ. Deletions cut 0 bases from V and 3 bases from J, with 10 bases between. This CDR3 contains 14 residues. CDR3 nucleotides: TGCGCCAGCAGCTTGGCGGAGGGTGGCTACGAGCAGTACTTC. It is translated as CASSLAEGGYEQYF.

Many counts were recorded for this clonotype. The chain joins TRBV7-3 to TRBJ2-2; the match to TRBD2 covers 8 bases. The V and J ends lost 1 base and 5 bases, in that order; junction bases with no gene match: 9. The CDR3 sequence is 17 residues long. Germline V gene lookup returns CDR1 SGHTA and CDR2 FQGTGA. The CDR3 nucleotides read TGTGCCAGCAGCTTAAATGTTGTCGGGAGGGCGACCGGGGAGCTGTTTTTT. As protein: CASSLNVVGRATGELFF.

Ten or more counts support this clonotype. The V and J genes are TRBV28 and TRBJ2-7; 14 nucleotides line up with TRBD2. The V gene end was trimmed by 6 bases and the J gene end by 2 bases; junction bases not matched to a gene: 6. The CDR3 totals 16 residues. Germline CDR1 MDHEN, CDR2 SYDVKM. CDR3 bases: TGTGCCAGCAGACTAAGGGGACTAGCGGGGGCCTACGAGCAGTACTTC. Protein product: CASRLRGLAGAYEQYF.

This clonotype has at least ten counts. The rearrangement links TRBV11-2 to TRBJ1-5; no definite D call. The CDR3 length is 13 residues. Trimming removed 0 bases from V and 4 bases from J, with 4 bases in between. Germline CDR1 SGHAT, CDR2 FQNNGV. The CDR3 DNA sequence: TGTGCCAGCAGCTTAGAAAGGAATCAGCCCCAGCATTTT. Its translation: CASSLERNQPQHF. The whole variable domain, remainder taken from reference TRBV11-2 and TRBJ1-5, is EAGVAQSPRYKIIEKRQSVAFWCNPISGHATLYWYQQILGQGPKLLIQFQNNGVVDDSQLPKDRFSAERLKGVDSTLKIQPAKLEDSAVYLCASSLERNQPQHFGDGTRLSIL.

This clonotype has just one count. J is TRBJ2-2 and V is TRBV20-1; D ambiguous. V lost 3 bases and J 4 bases, leaving 15 bases between the germline ends. The CDR3 extends over 15 amino acids. Looked up from germline, CDR1 is DFQATT and CDR2 is SNEGSKA (reference sequence). The DNA of the CDR3 is TGCAGTGCTAGGGCCCCCTTAGCAGCCACCGGGGAGCTGTTTTTT. Translation: CSARAPLAATGELFF.

This clonotype has at least ten counts. The chain has TRBV28 and TRBJ2-5; possibly TRBD1 or TRBD2 for D (5 bases each). The CDR3 runs 14 residues. From germline, CDR1 is MDHEN and CDR2 SYDVKM. V gave up 2 bases and J gave up 2 bases, with 9 bases separating them. Written as DNA, the CDR3 is TGTGCCAGCAGTTTAGTGGGGGTTCAAGAGACCCAGTACTTC. It translates to CASSLVGVQETQYF.

To note about this clonotype: The limits of the CDR3 on the DNA are not certain, so only TCRdb's listed CDR3 is given. V is TRBV7-8 and J is TRBJ1-2. CDR1 SGHVS and CDR2 FQNEAQ come from the germline V gene. The length of the CDR3 is 18 amino acids, counting both ends. The CDR3 sequence is CASSFYICSALGNYGYTF.

The rearrangement joins TRBV20-1 to TRBJ1-3; D gene unclear. Trimming removed 0 bases from V and 5 bases from J, with 8 bases in between. The CDR3 is 13 residues long. Germline CDR1 reads DFQATT; CDR2 reads SNEGSKA (reference sequence). The CDR3 loop is CSARDNSRNTIYF. The CDR3 DNA reads as TGCAGTGCTAGAGATAATTCCCGAAACACCATATATTTT.

The genes are TRBV24-1 and TRBJ2-2; 8 positions match TRBD2. This CDR3 has 18 residues. With V trimmed by 5 bases and J by 4 bases, 14 bases remained unmatched. Per germline, CDR1 KGHDR and CDR2 SFDVKD. CDR3 DNA sequence: TGTGCCACCAGTGTCTCGGGATCGGGAGGGCCTCGCACCGGGGAGCTGTTTTTT. This encodes CATSVSGSGGPRTGELFF.

The gene calls are TRBV6-7 and TRBJ2-7; D gene uncertain. TRBV6-7 qualifies as an ORF whose function is uncertain. The CDR3 runs to 14 residues. With 5 bases removed from V and 0 bases from J, the gap between germline ends came to 11 bases. The CDR3: CASSINMPSYEQYF. Written as DNA, the CDR3 is TGTGCCAGCAGTATAAACATGCCCTCCTACGAGCAGTACTTC.

In its sample, this clonotype was seen many times. The genes are TRBV30 and TRBJ1-5, with 7 positions matching TRBD1. The germline V gene encodes CDR1 GTSNPN and CDR2 SVGIG (reference sequence). V shed 3 bases, J shed 2 bases, and the junction held 7 bases outside the gene matches. The CDR3 contains 15 residues. CDR3 in amino acids: CAWRRQGGGNQPQHF. The CDR3 DNA reads as TGTGCCTGGAGGAGACAGGGTGGGGGCAATCAGCCCCAGCATTTT. Full variable domain (rest looked up from reference TRBV30 and TRBJ1-5): SQTIHQWPATLVQPVGSPLSLECTVEGTSNPNLYWYRQAAGRGLQLLFYSVGIGQISSEVPQNLSASRPQDRQFILSSKKLLLSDSGFYLCAWRRQGGGNQPQHFGDGTRLSIL.

This chain links TRBV7-8 with TRBJ1-1; D gene unclear. The V gene's germline CDR1 is SGHVS and CDR2 FQNEAQ. Trimming left V 6 bases short and J 3 bases short, with 14 bases between. CDR3 size: 14 residues. The CDR3: CASSSVGVHTEAFF. The CDR3 DNA follows: TGTGCCAGCAGTTCGGTCGGGGTACACACTGAAGCTTTCTTT.

This clonotype was counted at least ten times. The gene calls are TRBV19 and TRBJ2-4; TRBD2 matches at 13 bases. Trimming cost V 5 bases and J 2 bases; bases outside gene matches: 6. CDR1 and CDR2 (germline): LNHDA, SQIVND (reference sequence). The CDR3 is 17 amino acids. The CDR3 DNA reads TGTGCCAGTAGTGGCTCGGGACTAGCGGGGACCAAAAACATTCAGTACTTC. Translating gives CASSGSGLAGTKNIQYF.

The table lists this clonotype with many counts. The V call is TRBV30, the J call TRBJ2-7, with 7 bases matching TRBD2. Germline lookup yields CDR1 GTSNPN and CDR2 SVGIG (reference sequence). The CDR3 loop spans 15 amino acids. Trimming cost V 6 bases and J 6 bases; bases outside gene matches: 17. This chain's CDR3 is CACLSFEGGPGEQYF. CDR3 nucleotides: TGTGCCTGCCTCTCTTTCGAGGGAGGGCCGGGCGAGCAGTACTTC. The full variable domain, with the rest looked up from reference TRBV30 and TRBJ2-7, is SQTIHQWPATLVQPVGSPLSLECTVEGTSNPNLYWYRQAAGRGLQLLFYSVGIGQISSEVPQNLSASRPQDRQFILSSKKLLLSDSGFYLCACLSFEGGPGEQYFGPGTRLTVT.

This clonotype was seen many times. The chain carries TRBV15 and TRBJ2-5; 10 bases are a match to TRBD2. Germline CDR1 is LNHNV and CDR2 is YYDKDF (reference sequence). With 8 bases clipped from V and 7 bases from J, the junction kept 19 bases outside the gene matches. The CDR3 contains 17 residues. The CDR3 DNA is TGTGCCACCCAGCGGGGCCAAGATCTAGCGGGAGTTGGGACCCAGTACTTC. It translates to CATQRGQDLAGVGTQYF. Full variable domain (rest looked up from reference TRBV15 and TRBJ2-5): DAMVIQNPRYQVTQFGKPVTLSCSQTLNHNVMYWYQQKSSQAPKLLFHYYDKDFNNEADTPDNFQSRRPNTSFCFLDIRSPGLGDTAMYLCATQRGQDLAGVGTQYFGPGTRLLVL.